The clone carrying this T cell receptor beta chain was picked up many times. Its antigen is unknown. This entry is derived from a study of T-cell reconstitution after alpha-beta-depleted transplantation in children. Overall study results and limits: The main origin of T-cell counts and diversity one year after transplant was newly produced T cells. Roughly two months post-transplant, alpha-beta T cells reportedly originated from several hundred graft clones that had expanded.

V was trimmed by 3 bases and J by 4 bases, leaving 13 bases between them. The CDR3 sequence is 14 residues long. Looked up from germline, CDR1 is SGHKS and CDR2 is YYEKEE (reference sequence). Preparation of the TCRbeta library was carried out with unique molecular identifiers. TCRdb reanalysed the PCR reads using MiXCR and keeps one entry per CDR3 protein. The sample lists around 70,000 distinct CDR3 sequences, about a tenth occurring once. The sample consisted of PBMCs, taken before TCRalphabeta/CD19-depleted stem cell transplant. This sequence was found in a boy under 18 with acute myeloid leukemia, due to receive a stem cell transplant. The chain carries TRBV5-5 and TRBJ1-2, with no clear D. Here the CDR3 reads CASSSRTQGYGYTF. In nucleotides, the CDR3 is TGTGCCAGCAGCTCCCGGACGCAAGGCTATGGCTACACCTTC.